These 18 T cell receptor beta chains were sequenced from one sample in a study of T cells in localized non-small cell lung cancer. Clones were read by immunoSEQ multiplex PCR, and TCRdb kept only the in-frame ones, dropping some. The sample holds tens of thousands of clones, about 88% seen once. The sample was peripheral blood, taken before any cancer treatment. The receptors were gathered from an older female donor with stage I lung adenocarcinoma.

This clone came up a few times. The J gene is TRBJ1-2, the V gene TRBV7-9, with a weak D call TRBD1 (6 bases). V gave up 1 base and J gave up 6 bases, with 12 bases separating them. CDR3 length: 14 amino acids. From germline, CDR1 is SEHNR and CDR2 FQNEAQ (reference sequence). In DNA form, the CDR3 reads TGTGCCAGCAGCTTAGGGGGGCACCATGATGGCTACACCTTC. Amino acid sequence: CASSLGGHHDGYTF.

This clone was observed a few times. The gene calls are TRBV11-3 and TRBJ1-6; D not resolved. From germline, CDR1 is SGHNT and CDR2 YENEEA. V lost 5 bases to trimming and J lost 0 bases, with 8 bases between them. The CDR3 is 15 residues long. As DNA, the CDR3 is TGTGCCAGCAGCCTGGGCAGCTCCTATAATTCACCCCTCCACTTT. Its translation is CASSLGSSYNSPLHF.

The chain carries TRBV11-2 and TRBJ2-5, with a weak D call TRBD2 (7 bases). The CDR3 is 14 residues long. Trimming removed 8 bases from V and 4 bases from J, with 17 bases in between. In germline, CDR1 is SGHAT, CDR2 FQNNGV. The CDR3 nucleotides read TGTGCCAGCGTGAGGGGAGGGGGACTAGAGACCCAGTACTTC. Protein sequence: CASVRGGGLETQYF.

The chain has TRBV27 and TRBJ2-2, with D unclear. In germline, CDR1 is MNHEY, CDR2 SMNVEV (reference sequence). CDR3 length: 12 residues. Deletions cut 3 bases from V and 4 bases from J, with 3 bases between. The CDR3 is CASSFPTGELFF. The CDR3 DNA reads TGTGCCAGCAGTTTCCCCACCGGGGAGCTGTTTTTT.

The chain is built from TRBV10-3 and TRBJ1-2, with D uncertain. Germline V gene data show CDR1 as ENHRY and CDR2 as SYGVKD. Trimming removed 4 bases at V and 5 bases at J, with 11 bases between. The CDR3 is 13 amino acids. This CDR3 reads CAISGVGDYGYTF. In nucleotides, the CDR3 is TGTGCCATCAGTGGAGTGGGCGATTATGGCTACACCTTC.

V gene TRBV7-2 combines with J gene TRBJ2-3; the D gene could be TRBD1 or TRBD2 (6 bases each). V shed 5 bases and J shed 0 bases, with 18 bases lying between them. This CDR3 has 17 residues. The V gene's germline CDR1 is SGHTA and CDR2 FQGNSA. The CDR3 here is CASSLVGGQGSTDTQYF. CDR3 nucleotide sequence: TGTGCCAGCAGCCTCGTAGGGGGGCAGGGAAGCACAGATACGCAGTATTTT. Combining the CDR3 with reference TRBV7-2 and TRBJ2-3 gives the whole variable domain GAGVSQSPSNKVTEKGKDVELRCDPISGHTALYWYRQSLGQGLEFLIYFQGNSAPDKSGLPSDRFSAERTGGSVSTLTIQRTQQEDSAVYLCASSLVGGQGSTDTQYFGPGTRLTVL.

Concerning this clone itself: In the same sample, other DNA sequences code for this CDR3. The chain links TRBV9 to TRBJ2-2; 7 bases agree with TRBD1. This CDR3 has 15 residues. Germline-derived CDR1 and CDR2 are SGDLS and YYNGEE. V shed 2 bases and J 4 bases; nucleotides not matched to a gene: 5. CDR3 sequence reads: CASSVGTVGTGELFF. The CDR3, as DNA: TGTGCCAGCAGCGTGGGGACAGTTGGCACCGGGGAGCTGTTTTTT.

V gene TRBV18 combines with J gene TRBJ1-2; D possibly corresponds to TRBD1 (6 bases). The ends were cut back, 1 base at V and 8 bases at J, with 14 bases in the middle. Germline CDR1 KGHSH, CDR2 LQKENI. This CDR3 comprises 14 residues. CDR3: CASSPLQGFDGYTF. For the CDR3, the DNA is TGTGCCAGCTCACCACTACAGGGTTTCGACGGCTACACCTTC.

The chain uses TRBV19 and TRBJ1-5; D perhaps matches TRBD1 (6 bases). The germline V gene has CDR1 LNHDA and CDR2 SQIVND (reference sequence). Trimming removed 6 bases at V and 4 bases at J, with 13 bases between. The length of the CDR3 is 14 residues. DNA of the CDR3: TGTGCCAGTAGGGGGGCAAGTTATAATCAGCCCCAGCATTTT. Encoded protein: CASRGASYNQPQHF.

The J gene is TRBJ1-6, the V gene TRBV6-4, with D hard to call. The V gene's germline CDR1 is MRHNA and CDR2 SNTAGT. V lost 0 bases and J lost 10, with 16 bases in between. The CDR3 length is 16 residues. The CDR3 DNA reads as TGTGCCAGCAGTGACTCTGGCGACGGGTTCGGGTCACCCCTCCACTTT. This translates into CASSDSGDGFGSPLHF.

This clone has more than one count but fewer than ten. DNA of the CDR3: TGTGCCAGCAGCCTGGCCGAATCGGAGGCTAATGGCTACACCTTC. Protein product: CASSLAESEANGYTF. The V gene is TRBV14, the J gene TRBJ1-2; D gene unclear. The germline V and J ends were trimmed by 4 bases and 6 bases, with 18 bases remaining between them. Germline V gene data show CDR1 as SGHDN and CDR2 as FVKESK. The CDR3 covers 15 residues.

V gene TRBV11-2 combines with J gene TRBJ1-1, with 9 bases that match TRBD1. Trimming at V came to 4 bases and at J to 8 bases, leaving 5 bases not matched to a gene. Germline V gene lookup returns CDR1 SGHAT and CDR2 FQNNGV. The length of the CDR3 is 13 residues. As DNA, the CDR3 is TGTGCCAGCAGCTCGGACAGGGGCGGAGAAGCTTTCTTT. Translated, it gives CASSSDRGGEAFF.

CDR3 bases: TGTGCCAGTAGTATCTCATGGGACTATGGCTACACCTTC. Translated, it gives CASSISWDYGYTF. The V call is TRBV19, the J call TRBJ1-2; D unclear. V lost 3 bases to trimming and J lost 3 bases, with 8 bases between them. The germline gives CDR1 LNHDA, CDR2 SQIVND (reference sequence). The CDR3 has 13 amino acids.

The chain carries TRBV7-3 and TRBJ2-4, with D perhaps matching TRBD1 (6 bases). This CDR3 has 13 residues. Deletions cut 3 bases from V and 5 bases from J, with 8 bases between. Germline values: CDR1 SGHTA, CDR2 FQGTGA. The chain's CDR3 is CASSLHRENIQYF. The CDR3 coding sequence is TGTGCCAGCAGCTTGCACAGGGAAAACATTCAGTACTTC.

This sequence joins TRBV19 and TRBJ1-5, with D uncertain. The germline V gene encodes CDR1 LNHDA and CDR2 SQIVND (reference sequence). The CDR3 length is 12 residues. Trimming shortened V by 6 bases and J by 9 bases, and 12 bases separated the two germline ends. CDR3 nucleotides: TGTGCCAGTAGCCCCGTCGAGGGGCCCCAGCATTTT. Translation gives CASSPVEGPQHF.

V is TRBV6-6 and J is TRBJ1-2; 9 positions agree with TRBD1. The CDR3 is 13 residues long. The V segment lost 7 bases and the J segment 4 bases; nucleotides outside the gene matches: 4. CDR1 MNHNY and CDR2 SVGAGI come from the germline V gene (reference sequence). In DNA form, the CDR3 reads TGTGCCAGCACCTTGGGACAGGGCTATGGCTACACCTTC. This encodes CASTLGQGYGYTF.

The gene calls are TRBV29-1 and TRBJ2-3; D is perhaps TRBD1 (6 bases). V gave up 7 bases and J gave up 4 bases, with 15 bases separating them. Per the germline V gene, CDR1 is SQVTM and CDR2 is ANQGSEA. This CDR3 contains 13 residues. The CDR3 protein is CSGTVALPDTQYF. In DNA form, the CDR3 reads TGCAGCGGGACAGTAGCCCTACCAGATACGCAGTATTTT.

This clone was recorded a few times. The chain is built from TRBV13 and TRBJ1-1, with D maybe TRBD1 (6 bases). Trimming removed 5 bases from V and 4 bases from J, with 29 bases in between. Germline V gene data show CDR1 as PRHDT and CDR2 as FYEKMQ (reference sequence). The CDR3 spans 19 residues. The CDR3 DNA follows: TGTGCCAGCAGCGACGACCCCCGCTGGGCGCACCAGGGGATCACTGAAGCTTTCTTT. Protein: CASSDDPRWAHQGITEAFF.